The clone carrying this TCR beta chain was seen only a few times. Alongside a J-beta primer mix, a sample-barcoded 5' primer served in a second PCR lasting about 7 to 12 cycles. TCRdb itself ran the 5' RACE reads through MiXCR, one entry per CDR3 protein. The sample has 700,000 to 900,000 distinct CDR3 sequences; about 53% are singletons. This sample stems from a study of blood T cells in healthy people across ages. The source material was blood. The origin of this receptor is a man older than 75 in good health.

The CDR3 protein is CASSLVGPGANVLTF. The CDR3 DNA reads as TGTGCCAGCAGTTTAGTCGGTCCGGGGGCCAACGTCCTGACTTTC. The rearrangement joins TRBV12-3 or TRBV12-4 to TRBJ2-6, with D uncertain. The V end was cut by 1 base, the J end by 4 bases, with 8 bases between. The CDR3 loop spans 15 amino acids.